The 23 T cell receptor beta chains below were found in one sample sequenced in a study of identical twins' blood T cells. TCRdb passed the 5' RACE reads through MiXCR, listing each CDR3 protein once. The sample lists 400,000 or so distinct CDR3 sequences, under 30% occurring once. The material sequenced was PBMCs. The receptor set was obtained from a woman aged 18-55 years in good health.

CDR3 in amino acids: CSAREPGVGDQPQHF. The DNA for the CDR3 is TGCAGTGCTAGAGAACCCGGAGTTGGGGATCAGCCCCAGCATTTT. This rearrangement joins TRBV20-1 to TRBJ1-5; no reliable D call. Germline-derived CDR1 and CDR2 are DFQATT and SNEGSKA (reference sequence). This CDR3 region has 15 residues. The V end lost 0 bases, the J end lost 5 bases, and 14 bases lay between the germline ends.

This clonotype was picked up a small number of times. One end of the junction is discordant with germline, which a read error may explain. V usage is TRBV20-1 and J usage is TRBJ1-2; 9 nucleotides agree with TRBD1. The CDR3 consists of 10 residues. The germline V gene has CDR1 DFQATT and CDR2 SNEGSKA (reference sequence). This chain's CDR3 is CSATPWDRDF. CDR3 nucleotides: TGCAGTGCTACACCCTGGGACAGGGACTTC.

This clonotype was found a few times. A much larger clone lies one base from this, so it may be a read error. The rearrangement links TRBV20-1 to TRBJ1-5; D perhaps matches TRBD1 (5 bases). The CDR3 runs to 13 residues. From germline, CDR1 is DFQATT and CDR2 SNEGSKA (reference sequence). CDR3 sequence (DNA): TGCAGTGCTAGCGGGGGTAGCAATCATCCCCAGCATTTT. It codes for CSASGGSNHPQHF.

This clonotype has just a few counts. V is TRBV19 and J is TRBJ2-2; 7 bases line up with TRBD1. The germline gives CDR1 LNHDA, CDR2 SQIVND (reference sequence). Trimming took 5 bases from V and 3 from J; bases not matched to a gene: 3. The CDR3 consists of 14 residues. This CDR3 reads CASSGGQYTGELFF. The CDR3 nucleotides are TGTGCCAGTAGTGGGGGACAGTACACCGGGGAGCTGTTTTTT.

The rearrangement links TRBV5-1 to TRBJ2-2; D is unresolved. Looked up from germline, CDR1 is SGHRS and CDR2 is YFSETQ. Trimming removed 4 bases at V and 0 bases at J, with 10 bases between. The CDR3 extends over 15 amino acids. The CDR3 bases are TGCGCCAGCAGCGCCGATACAGCGAACACCGGGGAGCTGTTTTTT. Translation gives CASSADTANTGELFF.

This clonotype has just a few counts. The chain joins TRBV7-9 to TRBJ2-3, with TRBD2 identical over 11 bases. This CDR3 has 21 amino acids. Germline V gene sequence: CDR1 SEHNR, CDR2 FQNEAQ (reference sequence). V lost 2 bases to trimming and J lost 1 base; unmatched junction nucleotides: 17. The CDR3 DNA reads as TGTGCCAGCAGCTTACGGTGGACGCCTAGCGGGGGGAAAATCGGCACAGATACGCAGTATTTT. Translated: CASSLRWTPSGGKIGTDTQYF.

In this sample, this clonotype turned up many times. CDR3 sequence (DNA): TGTGCCAGCAGTTTATATGGGCTTGAAGCTTTCTTT. Protein product: CASSLYGLEAFF. The J gene is TRBJ1-1, the V gene TRBV12-3 or TRBV12-4; no clear D. This CDR3 is 12 amino acids long. V gave up 2 bases and J gave up 7 bases, with 8 bases separating them.

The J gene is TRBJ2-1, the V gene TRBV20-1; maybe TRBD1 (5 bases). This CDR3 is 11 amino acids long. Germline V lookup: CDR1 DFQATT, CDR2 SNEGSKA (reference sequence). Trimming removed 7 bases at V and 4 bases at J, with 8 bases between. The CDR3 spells CSVDRYNEQFF. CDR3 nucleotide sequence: TGCAGTGTCGACAGATACAATGAGCAGTTCTTC.

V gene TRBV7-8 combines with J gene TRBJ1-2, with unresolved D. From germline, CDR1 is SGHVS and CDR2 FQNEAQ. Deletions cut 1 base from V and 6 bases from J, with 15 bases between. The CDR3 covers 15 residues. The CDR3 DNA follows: TGTGCCAGCAGCTTAGGCCCGGGTTTAACGGATGGCTACACCTTC. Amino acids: CASSLGPGLTDGYTF.

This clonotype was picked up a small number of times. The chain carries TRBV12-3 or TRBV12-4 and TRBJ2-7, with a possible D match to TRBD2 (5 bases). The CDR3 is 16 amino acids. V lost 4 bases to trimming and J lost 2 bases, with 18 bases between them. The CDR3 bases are TGTGCCAGCAGTTCCCTCCCGGGGAGTGAGACCTACGAGCAGTACTTC. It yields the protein CASSSLPGSETYEQYF.

The CDR3 coding sequence is TGCAGTGCTGGGTACAGGGGTGCAGATACGCAGTATTTT. This translates into CSAGYRGADTQYF. The chain employs TRBV20-1 and TRBJ2-3; 7 bases fit TRBD1. CDR1 is DFQATT, CDR2 SNEGSKA, per germline (reference sequence). The CDR3 has 13 amino acids. V dropped 5 bases and J dropped 4; count of bases not matched to a gene: 6.

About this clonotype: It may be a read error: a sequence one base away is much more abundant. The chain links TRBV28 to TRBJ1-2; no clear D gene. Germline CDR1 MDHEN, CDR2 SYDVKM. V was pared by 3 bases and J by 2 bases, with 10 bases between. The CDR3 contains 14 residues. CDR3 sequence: CASSLGAWNYGYTF. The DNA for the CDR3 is TGTGCCAGCAGTTTGGGAGCGTGGAACTATGGCTACACCTTC.

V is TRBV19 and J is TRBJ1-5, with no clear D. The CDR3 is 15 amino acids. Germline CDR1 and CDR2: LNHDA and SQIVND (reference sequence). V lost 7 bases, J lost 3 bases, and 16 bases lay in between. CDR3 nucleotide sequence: TGTGCCAGTATTTACGGACCGGGATCCAATCAGCCCCAGCATTTT. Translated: CASIYGPGSNQPQHF.

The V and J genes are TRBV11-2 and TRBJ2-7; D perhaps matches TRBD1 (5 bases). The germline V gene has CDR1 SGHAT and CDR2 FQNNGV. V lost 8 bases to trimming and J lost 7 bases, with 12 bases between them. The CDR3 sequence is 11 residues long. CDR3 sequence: CASLQGAEQYF. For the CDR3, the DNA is TGTGCCAGCCTTCAAGGGGCAGAGCAGTACTTC.

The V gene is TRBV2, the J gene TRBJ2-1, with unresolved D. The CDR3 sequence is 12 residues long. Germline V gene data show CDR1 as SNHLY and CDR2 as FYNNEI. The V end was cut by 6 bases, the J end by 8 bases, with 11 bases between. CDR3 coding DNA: TGTGCCAGCAGCCTTCTAGGCGATGAGCAGTTCTTC. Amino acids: CASSLLGDEQFF.

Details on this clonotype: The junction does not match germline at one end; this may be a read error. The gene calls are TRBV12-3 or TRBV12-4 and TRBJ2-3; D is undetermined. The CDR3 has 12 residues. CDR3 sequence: CACSFLTDTQYF. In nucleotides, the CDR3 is TGTGCCTGCAGTTTTTTGACAGATACGCAGTATTTT.

The chain's CDR3 is CASSSFVRGSDTEAFF. The DNA of the CDR3 is TGTGCCAGCAGCTCCTTTGTCAGGGGGTCGGACACTGAAGCTTTCTTT. The chain carries TRBV27 and TRBJ1-1; 7 bases fit TRBD1. The CDR3 consists of 16 residues. After removal of 6 bases from V and 3 bases from J, the junction contained 13 bases not matched to a gene. Germline V gives CDR1 MNHEY, CDR2 SMNVEV (reference sequence).

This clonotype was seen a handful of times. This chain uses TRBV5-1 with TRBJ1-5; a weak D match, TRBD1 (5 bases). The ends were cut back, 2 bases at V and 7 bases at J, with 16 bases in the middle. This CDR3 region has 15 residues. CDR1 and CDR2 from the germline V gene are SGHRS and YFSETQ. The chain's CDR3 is CASSFSSMTDQPQHF. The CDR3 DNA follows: TGCGCCAGCAGCTTTTCGTCTATGACAGACCAGCCCCAGCATTTT.

The CDR3 sequence: CASSQVPGAGNTIYF. The CDR3 DNA reads TGCGCCAGCAGCCAAGTCCCCGGGGCTGGAAACACCATATATTTT. The rearrangement joins TRBV4-1 to TRBJ1-3; D unclear. Germline V gives CDR1 MGHRA, CDR2 YSYEKL. This CDR3 contains 15 residues. The V gene lost 1 base and the J gene lost 2 bases, with 9 bases spanning the gap.

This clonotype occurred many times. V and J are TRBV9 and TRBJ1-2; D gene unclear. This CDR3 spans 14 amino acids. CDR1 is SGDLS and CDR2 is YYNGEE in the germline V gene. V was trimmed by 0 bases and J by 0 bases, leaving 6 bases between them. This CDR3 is CASSVAAANYGYTF. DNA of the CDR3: TGTGCCAGCAGCGTAGCGGCAGCTAACTATGGCTACACCTTC.

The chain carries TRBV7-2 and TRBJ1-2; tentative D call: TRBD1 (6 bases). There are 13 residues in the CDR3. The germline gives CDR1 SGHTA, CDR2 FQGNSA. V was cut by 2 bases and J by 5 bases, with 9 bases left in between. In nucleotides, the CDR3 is TGTGCCAGCAGCTTATACAGGGAGTATGGCTACACCTTC. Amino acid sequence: CASSLYREYGYTF.

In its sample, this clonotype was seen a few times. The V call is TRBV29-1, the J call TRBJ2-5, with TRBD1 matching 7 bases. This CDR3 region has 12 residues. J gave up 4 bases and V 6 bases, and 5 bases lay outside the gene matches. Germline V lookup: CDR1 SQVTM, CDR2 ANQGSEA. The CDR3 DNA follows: TGCAGCGTAAAGGGACAGACAGAGACCCAGTACTTC. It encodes CSVKGQTETQYF.

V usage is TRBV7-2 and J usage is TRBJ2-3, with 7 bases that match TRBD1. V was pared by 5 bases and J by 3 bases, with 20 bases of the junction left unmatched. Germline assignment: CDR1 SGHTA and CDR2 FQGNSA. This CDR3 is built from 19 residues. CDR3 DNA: TGTGCCAGCAGCCTCCAAGGACAGGTGTTTATTTTTAGGACAGATACGCAGTATTTT. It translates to CASSLQGQVFIFRTDTQYF.